This T cell receptor (beta chain) was identified during a study of T cell changes during pregnancy in multiple sclerosis. The protocol was immunoSEQ multiplex PCR, while the TCRdb copy is restricted to in-frame clones and leaves out a portion. The sample holds around 80,000 clones, just over 90% seen once. Looked up from germline, CDR1 is MDHEN and CDR2 is SYDVKM. V was cut by 4 bases and J by 2 bases, with 15 bases left in between. There are 16 residues in the CDR3. The sample was peripheral blood, taken before pregnancy. The V and J genes are TRBV28 and TRBJ1-5; weak D call: TRBD1 (6 bases). This sequence was found in a female donor with multiple sclerosis, enrolled in a pregnancy study. The CDR3: CASSWTPGVGNQPQHF. The CDR3 DNA sequence: TGTGCCAGCAGTTGGACCCCAGGGGTAGGCAATCAGCCCCAGCATTTT.